This T cell receptor (beta chain) emerged from a study of shared clonotypes between healthy human individuals. Study outcomes and limitations: Inspection by rarefaction showed sorted-subset sequencing to be incomplete despite large depth.

V lost 7 bases and J lost 7, with 20 bases in between. The V gene's germline CDR1 is MNHEY and CDR2 SVGAGI. The CDR3 is 15 residues long. Points on this clone: Its target is not known.

Sorted-subset replicate PCR reactions contained roughly 190 ng DNA, corresponding to some 28,000 T cell genomes. The table came from immunoSEQ multiplex PCR; TCRdb's copy has only in-frame clones and leaves some out. This sample yields 2 million to 2.5 million clones, of which approximately 93% are seen a single time; 0.39% belongs to the top ten. The study enrolled healthy HIV-negative adults without recent acute infections or vaccinations as donors. The source material was naive CD4+ T cells from PBMCs. Subset reported: CD45RA+ positively selected. This receptor was identified in a man aged 18 to 35 in good health. Some clones in this sample may be carry-over from other donors' samples. This chain uses TRBV6-5 with TRBJ1-3, with a possible D match to TRBD1 (5 bases). In nucleotides, the CDR3 is TGTGCCAGCACAACCGACAGACCAGCCGGGAACACCATATATTTT. Translated: CASTTDRPAGNTIYF.